This entry describes one T cell receptor (beta chain). One end of the junction does not line up with germline, which may come from a read error. The source of the sample is a study of blood T cell repertoires in COVID-19. The repertoire was sequenced with immunoSEQ multiplex PCR; TCRdb's copy has only in-frame clones and lacks some. The table records roughly 100,000 clones, roughly 90% of them present only once. Per germline, CDR1 MDHEN and CDR2 SYDVKM. The CDR3 has 13 amino acids. This sequence joins TRBV28 and TRBJ2-7, with 8 bases lining up with TRBD1. The origin of this receptor is a woman over 75 in a cohort sampled during active COVID-19. The sample consisted of peripheral blood. CDR3 sequence: CASSRQGRTSQGF. The CDR3 region has the DNA TGTGCCAGCAGCCGACAGGGGCGAACGTCACAGGGCTTC.